These 12 T cell receptor beta chains came from one sample sequenced in a study of T cells in localized non-small cell lung cancer (dated by TCRdb to 2019 to 2021). Receptor amplification or capture employed the immunoSEQ multiplex PCR assay. As stored in TCRdb, this immuneACCESS dataset retains in-frame rearrangements with V and J assigned. A fraction of the clones does not appear; measured against another copy, unresolved V genes explain less than half of the discrepancy, and the remainder lacks a known reason. This sample lists approximately 17,000 clones; around 80% were detected once. The biggest ten clones account for 30% of the sample. Sequencing used peripheral blood, obtained before any cancer treatment. These receptors were obtained from a male donor aged 60 or over with stage I lung adenocarcinoma.

The rearrangement uses TRBV10-3 and TRBJ1-5; D gene unclear. Looked up from germline, CDR1 is ENHRY and CDR2 is SYGVKD. The CDR3 is 14 residues long. Trimming shortened V by 4 bases and J by 0 bases, and 7 bases separated the two germline ends. The chain's CDR3 is CAISARGSNQPQHF. CDR3 DNA sequence: TGTGCCATCAGTGCCCGGGGTAGCAATCAGCCCCAGCATTTT.

The rearrangement uses TRBV2 and TRBJ2-2; D gene unclear. The CDR3 is 14 amino acids. The germline CDR1 and CDR2 sequences are SNHLY and FYNNEI. The ends were cut back, 4 bases at V and 1 base at J, with 7 bases in the middle. The CDR3 spells CASSGSVNTGELFF. As DNA, the CDR3 is TGTGCCAGCAGTGGCTCTGTGAACACCGGGGAGCTGTTTTTT.

This rearrangement joins TRBV10-3 to TRBJ2-1; 11 bases are shared with TRBD1. V was pared by 8 bases and J by 3 bases, with 3 bases of the junction left unmatched. The CDR3 extends over 14 amino acids. Germline-derived CDR1 and CDR2 are ENHRY and SYGVKD. CDR3 bases: TGTGCCATCGGGGACAGGGGGTACTACAATGAGCAGTTCTTC. Its translation: CAIGDRGYYNEQFF.

The rearrangement joins TRBV7-8 to TRBJ2-1; TRBD1 aligns across 8 bases. After removal of 4 bases from V and 0 bases from J, the junction contained 11 bases not matched to a gene. CDR1 is SGHVS, CDR2 FQNEAQ, per germline. There are 18 residues in the CDR3. The CDR3 here is CASSSLPGGKSSYNEQFF. In nucleotides, the CDR3 is TGTGCCAGCAGCTCCCTACCAGGGGGCAAGAGCTCCTACAATGAGCAGTTCTTC.

The V gene is TRBV30, the J gene TRBJ2-5; the match to TRBD1 covers 10 bases. The ends lost 3 bases at V and 5 bases at J; junction bases unmatched: 15. CDR1 GTSNPN and CDR2 SVGIG come from the germline V gene (reference sequence). The CDR3 spans 17 residues. Here the CDR3 reads CAWSPSIGTGVWETQYF. The CDR3 DNA reads TGTGCCTGGAGCCCTTCTATAGGGACAGGGGTATGGGAGACCCAGTACTTC.

The genes are TRBV4-1 and TRBJ2-7, with D maybe TRBD1 (6 bases). The ends were cut back, 4 bases at V and 5 bases at J, with 15 bases in the middle. The CDR3 totals 14 residues. Per germline, CDR1 MGHRA and CDR2 YSYEKL. The CDR3 coding sequence is TGCGCCAGCAGCCCTACCGCAGGGGTTGACGAGCAGTACTTC. Its protein is CASSPTAGVDEQYF.

This clone was seen just once. The V call is TRBV6-5, the J call TRBJ2-7; 10 bases line up with TRBD1. This CDR3 has 15 residues. CDR1 is MNHEY and CDR2 is SVGAGI in the germline V gene. The V segment lost 5 bases and the J segment 0 bases; nucleotides outside the gene matches: 4. The CDR3, as DNA: TGTGCCAGCAGTCCCGGACAGGGGGTCTCCTACGAGCAGTACTTC. This translates into CASSPGQGVSYEQYF.

The gene calls are TRBV15 and TRBJ2-1; unclear D gene. Germline CDR1 is LNHNV and CDR2 is YYDKDF (reference sequence). V lost 5 bases, J lost 0 bases, and 20 bases lay in between. This CDR3 has 18 residues. CDR3 bases: TGTGCCACCAGCCCAGTGACCGTCTCTTTGAGCTCCTACAATGAGCAGTTCTTC. Protein sequence: CATSPVTVSLSSYNEQFF.

The chain is built from TRBV5-3 and TRBJ2-7; D not resolved. TRBV5-3 is an ORF, and what it does is uncertain. The CDR3 extends over 13 amino acids. Deletions cut 8 bases from V and 2 bases from J, with 14 bases between. The CDR3 is CASSPGSPYEQYF. The CDR3, as DNA: TGTGCCAGCAGCCCTGGATCACCCTACGAGCAGTACTTC.

The chain carries TRBV9 and TRBJ2-5; perhaps D is TRBD1 or TRBD2 (5 bases each). Trimming shortened V by 4 bases and J by 4 bases, and 11 bases separated the two germline ends. The germline V gene encodes CDR1 SGDLS and CDR2 YYNGEE. CDR3 length equals 13 residues. CDR3 bases: TGTGCCAGCAGCCCCCGGGGCTTAGAGACCCAGTACTTC. Its translation: CASSPRGLETQYF.

This chain connects TRBV6-6 to TRBJ2-4, with 7 bases lining up with TRBD2. This CDR3 contains 15 residues. The trim removed 6 bases at V and 5 bases at J, leaving 10 bases unmatched. The V gene's germline CDR1 is MNHNY and CDR2 SVGAGI (reference sequence). The CDR3 bases are TGTGCCAGCAGCCGAGCCGGCGGGAGCGAAAACATTCAGTACTTC. Translated: CASSRAGGSENIQYF.

J is TRBJ2-2 and V is TRBV6-1; 7 nucleotides line up with TRBD1. The CDR3 runs to 16 residues. V lost 2 bases and J lost 2; bases outside the gene matches: 5. Germline CDR1 MNHNS, CDR2 SASEGT. Here the CDR3 reads CASSEWGQINTGELFF. CDR3 coding DNA: TGTGCCAGCAGTGAATGGGGACAGATTAACACCGGGGAGCTGTTTTTT.